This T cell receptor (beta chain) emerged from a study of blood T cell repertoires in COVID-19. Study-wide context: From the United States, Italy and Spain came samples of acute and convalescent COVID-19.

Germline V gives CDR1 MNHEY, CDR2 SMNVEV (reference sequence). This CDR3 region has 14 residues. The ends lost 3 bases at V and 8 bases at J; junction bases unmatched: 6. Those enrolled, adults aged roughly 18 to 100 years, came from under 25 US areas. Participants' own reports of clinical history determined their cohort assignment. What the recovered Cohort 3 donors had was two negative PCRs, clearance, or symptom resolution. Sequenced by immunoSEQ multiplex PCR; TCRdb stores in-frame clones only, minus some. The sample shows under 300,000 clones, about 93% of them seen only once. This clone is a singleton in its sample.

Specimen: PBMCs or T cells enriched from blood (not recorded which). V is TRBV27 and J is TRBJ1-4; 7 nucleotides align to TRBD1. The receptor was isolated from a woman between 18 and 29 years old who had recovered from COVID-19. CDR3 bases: TGTGCCAGCAGTTTCAGGGGGAGTGGGGAAAAACTGTTTTTT. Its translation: CASSFRGSGEKLFF.